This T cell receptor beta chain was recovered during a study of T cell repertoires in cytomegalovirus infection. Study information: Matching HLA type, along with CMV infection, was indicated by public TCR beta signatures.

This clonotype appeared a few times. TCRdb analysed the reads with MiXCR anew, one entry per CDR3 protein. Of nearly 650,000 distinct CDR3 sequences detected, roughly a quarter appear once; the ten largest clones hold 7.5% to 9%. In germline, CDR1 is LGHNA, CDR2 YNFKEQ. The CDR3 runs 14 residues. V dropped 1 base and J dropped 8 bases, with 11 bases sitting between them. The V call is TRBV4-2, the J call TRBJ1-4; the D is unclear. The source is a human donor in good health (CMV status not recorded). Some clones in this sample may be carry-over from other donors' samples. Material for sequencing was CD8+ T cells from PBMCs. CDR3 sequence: CASSQGGGPEKLFF. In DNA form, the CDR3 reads TGTGCCAGCAGCCAAGGGGGAGGCCCCGAAAAACTGTTTTTT.